This T cell receptor (beta chain) emerged from a study of identical twins. TCRdb called the 5' RACE reads again in MiXCR, with one record for every CDR3 protein. This table holds about 660,000 distinct CDR3 sequences, approximately 9% found once. CDR1 SGHVS and CDR2 FQNEAQ come from the germline V gene. The CDR3 extends over 13 amino acids. Between the trimmed V and J ends, which lost 5 bases and 5 bases, there was a span of 12 bases. The same data also contributed to another study, on yellow fever vaccine responses in identical twins.

The chain couples TRBV7-8 to TRBJ2-5; perhaps TRBD1 as D (5 bases). The TCR comes from a woman aged 18-29 years in good health. Sequenced material: PBMCs. DNA of the CDR3: TGTGCCAGCAGCAGCCCCGCAGGGGAGACCCAGTACTTC. This encodes CASSSPAGETQYF.